These T cell receptor beta chains were read from a single sample in a study of OX40 agonist ivuxolimab in advanced cancers. Using immunoSEQ multiplex PCR, the repertoire was profiled, and TCRdb retains in-frame clones only, with some absent. There are about 58,000 clones in the sample; 75% to 90% occur only once, and about 3% lies in the top ten. The sample was CD4+ or CD8+ T cells sorted from blood, taken in a trial of the OX40 agonist ivuxolimab. The receptor set was obtained from an adult with an advanced solid tumor such as melanoma, head and neck, liver or kidney cancer. Each CDR3 is given without its conserved first and last residue. The listing skips clone size in some rows; elsewhere it reads once, few, many or a size class.

>TRBV6-6|TRBJ2-1|NA
ASGELGYNEQF
>TRBV28|TRBJ2-1|NA
ASSSIAGGYNEQF
>TRBV25-1|TRBJ2-1|NA
ASSELAGVDNEQF
>TRBV30|TRBJ1-4|NA
AWSVIREKLF
>TRBV10-2|TRBJ2-2|NA
ASSERLAGGLAGELF
>TRBV11-2|TRBJ1-6|NA
ASSYGQGMQALH
>TRBV19|TRBJ2-1|NA
ASRAGDEQF
>TRBV29-1|TRBJ1-5|NA
SVSVDINQPQH
>TRBV5-4|TRBJ1-1|NA
ASSVYRGSATEAF
>TRBV6-5|TRBJ2-7|NA
ASSYNRGDHEQY
>TRBV28|TRBJ1-1|NA
ASSFRIEAF
>TRBV6-5|TRBJ2-3|NA
ASSYSTGADTQY
>TRBV11-3|TRBJ2-2|NA
ASQSWDTGELF
>TRBV6-4|TRBJ2-1|NA
ASSDSAGGTYNEQF
>TRBV10-3|TRBJ1-2|NA
AISPTGVGGYT
>TRBV5-4|TRBJ1-6|NA
ASSPGHSSYNSPLH
>TRBV30|TRBJ2-7|NA
ASTGQGGYEQY
>TRBV7-2|TRBJ1-6|NA
ASSTRQGAHSPLH
>TRBV5-6|TRBJ1-6|NA
ASSLRGGTGTNSPLH
>TRBV4-1|TRBJ1-5|NA
ASSQDRAGQGGYQPQH
>TRBV4-3|TRBJ2-3|few
ASSLGLAGDDTQY
>TRBV19|TRBJ2-2|NA
ASSMYTGAGELF
>TRBV7-8|TRBJ2-2|NA
ASSLWTPNTGELF
>TRBV7-3|TRBJ2-5|NA
ASSLGSPETQY
>TRBV5-5|TRBJ2-2|NA
ASSLVFGGELF
>TRBV7-2|TRBJ2-5|once
ASSLGDRRETQY
>TRBV7-2|TRBJ2-7|NA
ASSPGGAGDYEQY
>TRBV6-5|TRBJ1-5|once
ASRAGTLVDQPQH
>TRBV15|TRBJ1-4|few
ATSRPPQATNEKLF
>TRBV2|TRBJ2-1|once
ASSDLAGGQGNEQF
>TRBV28|TRBJ2-7|NA
ASSSDTEQGPYEQY
>TRBV6-1|TRBJ2-7|NA
ASSASTGGLTYEQY
>TRBV4-1|TRBJ1-1|once
ASSQDSRLNTEAF
>TRBV28|TRBJ1-4|once
ATLPRANEKLF
>TRBV6-5|TRBJ2-7|NA
ASRTTGDGSEQY
>TRBV29-1|TRBJ1-5|once
SVEQGLGQPQH
>TRBV6-1|TRBJ1-4|NA
ASSELRQGFHATNEKLF
>TRBV7-2|TRBJ1-4|NA
ASSLATGTGGEKLF
>TRBV21-1|TRBJ1-3|NA
ASSKVRIGNTIY
>TRBV7-8|TRBJ1-2|NA
ASSLAWQGYYGYT
>TRBV25-1|TRBJ2-1|NA
ASSQTGVGGRNEQF
>TRBV30|TRBJ2-5|NA
AWSSGANGETQY
>TRBV19|TRBJ2-2|NA
ASTPIGGNTGELF
>TRBV7-6|TRBJ2-5|NA
ASRQHPSGTQETQY
>TRBV5-6|TRBJ2-7|once
ASSLATGGISYEQY
>TRBV5-5|TRBJ1-5|few
ASSSQGSSFSNQPQH